The source of this T cell receptor (beta chain) is a study of CD8 T cells in ankylosing spondylitis (dated by TCRdb to between 2016 and 2019). Some background on the complete study: The study profiled T cell receptor beta repertoires in healthy donors and ankylosing spondylitis patients to find disease-linked TCR variants. The full study cohort was made up of 25 ankylosing spondylitis patients and roughly 98 healthy donors. Peripheral blood samples were taken, and synovial fluid was additionally collected from ankylosing spondylitis patients. Broader findings and caveats from the paper: A TCR beta motif made up of several highly homologous amino acid variants appeared to be characteristic of blood from ankylosing spondylitis patients. Some motif variants were previously reported in synovial fluid and blood of reactive arthritis patients, suggesting common disease-initiation mechanisms. In peripheral blood, the disease-linked clones were found at relatively low frequencies and had a CD8+ phenotype. The disease-linked clones were reported to be significantly enriched in matched synovial fluid samples from ankylosing spondylitis patients.

The sequencing machine was an Illumina HiSeq 2500. Quantitative 5'-RACE with molecular barcodes was the method used to prepare the TCR beta libraries. Processing in the source paper ran as follows. A new computational method, built on a probabilistic model of VDJ rearrangement, was used to identify disease-linked TCR variants. TCRdb handled the public reads itself, with Q25 trimming in fastp and clone calling in MiXCR, and kept productive beta chains. Merged by CDR3 protein, the rows form single entries marked with the most common genes and DNA. TCRdb, rather than the study authors, made the V and J calls. Within this sample are about 160,000 distinct CDR3 sequences, with 9.5% to 10% of them counted one time only. Approximately 16% of the sample belongs to the ten largest clones. This clonotype was detected only a few times. It has no known antigen specificity. The sample holds no much larger clone one base away, and base qualities are not on file.

Trimming takes 4 bases from V and 10 bases from J, and the germline ends sit 27 bases apart. The CDR3 runs 17 residues from the cysteine to the phenylalanine. Only the CDR3 portion is preserved as DNA: 51 bases, with reading frame beginning at the first base. For CDR1 and CDR2, the germline V gene lists LGHNA and YSLEER. This receptor was taken from a female donor with ankylosing spondylitis or in good health (not recorded which). Sequencing was performed on blood, either unsorted or a sorted T cell fraction (not recorded which). Rearrangement joined TRBV4-3 to TRBJ2-3; the D gene is possibly TRBD2, with 5 bases matching. The nucleotides are TGCGCCAGCAGCCCGAGGCTACTTGCGGGCGTTGCTGGAGCGCAGTATTTT. This encodes CASSPRLLAGVAGAQYF.